This T cell receptor beta chain stems from a study of cytomegalovirus exposure and HLA in healthy donors. Findings of the study overall: It has been reported that TCR beta sequences accurately predicted the HLA-A and HLA-B alleles of most subjects. Listed as cytomegalovirus-associated were about 160 TCR beta chains. Common viral pathogens (according to a later analysis) appeared linked to several of the most significant clusters.

The PCR used 60 Vbeta and 13 Jbeta primers. Here immunoSEQ multiplex PCR was the method, and the copy in TCRdb shows in-frame clones only, minus some. The sample includes approximately 220,000 clones, approximately 80% of them seen just once. The sample holds a few counts of this clone. Its specificity is unknown. Input material: PBMCs. The origin of this receptor is a girl aged 2 to 9 in good health and CMV-seronegative.

DNA of the CDR3: TGTGCCAGCAGTCACAACGAGGCGAGGGCTGAAGCTTTCTTT. Protein sequence: CASSHNEARAEAFF. The rearrangement uses TRBV6-1 and TRBJ1-1; D remains unclear. Germline-derived CDR1 and CDR2 are MNHNS and SASEGT. Trimming removed 5 bases from V and 6 bases from J, with 16 bases in between. The CDR3 is 14 residues long.